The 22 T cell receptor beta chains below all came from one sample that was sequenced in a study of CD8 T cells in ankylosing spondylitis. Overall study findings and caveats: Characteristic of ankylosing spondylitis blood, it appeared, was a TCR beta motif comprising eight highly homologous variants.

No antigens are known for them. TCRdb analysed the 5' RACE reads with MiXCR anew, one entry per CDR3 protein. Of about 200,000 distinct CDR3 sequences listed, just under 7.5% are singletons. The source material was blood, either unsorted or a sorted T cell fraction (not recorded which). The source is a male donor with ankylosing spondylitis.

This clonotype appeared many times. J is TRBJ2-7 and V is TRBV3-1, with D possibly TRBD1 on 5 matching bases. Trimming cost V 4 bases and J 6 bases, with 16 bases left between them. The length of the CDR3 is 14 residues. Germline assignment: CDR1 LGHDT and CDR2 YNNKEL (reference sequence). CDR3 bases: TGTGCCAGCAGCCTACTGGCAGGGCTGGGCGAGCAGTACTTC. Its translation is CASSLLAGLGEQYF.

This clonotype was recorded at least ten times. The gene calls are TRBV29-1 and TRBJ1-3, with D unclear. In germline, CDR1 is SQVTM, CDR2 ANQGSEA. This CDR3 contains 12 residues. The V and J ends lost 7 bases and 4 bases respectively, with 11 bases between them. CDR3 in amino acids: CSAWTYGNTIYF. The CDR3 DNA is TGCAGCGCTTGGACCTACGGAAACACCATATATTTT.

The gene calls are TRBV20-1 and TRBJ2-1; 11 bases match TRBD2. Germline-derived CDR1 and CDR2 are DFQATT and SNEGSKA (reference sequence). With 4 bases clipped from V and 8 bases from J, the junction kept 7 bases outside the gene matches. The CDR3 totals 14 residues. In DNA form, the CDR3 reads TGCAGTGCTATCGCGACTAGCGGGGAGGATGAGCAGTTCTTC. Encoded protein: CSAIATSGEDEQFF.

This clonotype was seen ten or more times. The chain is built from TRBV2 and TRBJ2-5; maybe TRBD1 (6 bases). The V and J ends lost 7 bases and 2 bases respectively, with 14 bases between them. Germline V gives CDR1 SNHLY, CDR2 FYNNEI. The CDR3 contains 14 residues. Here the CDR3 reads CASKDLDRQETQYF. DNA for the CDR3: TGTGCCAGCAAGGATTTGGACAGACAAGAGACCCAGTACTTC.

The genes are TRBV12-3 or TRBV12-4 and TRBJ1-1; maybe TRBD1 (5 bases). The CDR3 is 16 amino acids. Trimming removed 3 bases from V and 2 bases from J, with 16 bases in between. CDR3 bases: TGTGCCAGCAGTTTGTTTCCAGGGCGCGACAACACTGAAGCTTTCTTT. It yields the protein CASSLFPGRDNTEAFF.

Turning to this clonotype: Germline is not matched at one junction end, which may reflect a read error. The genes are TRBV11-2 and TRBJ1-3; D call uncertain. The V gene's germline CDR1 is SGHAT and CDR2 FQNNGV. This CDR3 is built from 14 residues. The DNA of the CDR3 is TGTGCCAGCAGCTTAGGAGACTCTGGAAGCACCATATATTTT. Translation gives CASSLGDSGSTIYF. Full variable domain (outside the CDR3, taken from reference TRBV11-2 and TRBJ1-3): EAGVAQSPRYKIIEKRQSVAFWCNPISGHATLYWYQQILGQGPKLLIQFQNNGVVDDSQLPKDRFSAERLKGVDSTLKIQPAKLEDSAVYLCASSLGDSGSTIYFGEGSWLTVV.

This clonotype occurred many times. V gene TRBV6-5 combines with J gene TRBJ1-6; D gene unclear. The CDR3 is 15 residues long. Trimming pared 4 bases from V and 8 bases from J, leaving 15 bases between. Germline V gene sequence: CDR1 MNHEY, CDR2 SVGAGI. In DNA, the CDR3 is TGTGCCAGCAGTTCCGATTTCCGGGTACATTCACCCCTCCACTTT. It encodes CASSSDFRVHSPLHF.

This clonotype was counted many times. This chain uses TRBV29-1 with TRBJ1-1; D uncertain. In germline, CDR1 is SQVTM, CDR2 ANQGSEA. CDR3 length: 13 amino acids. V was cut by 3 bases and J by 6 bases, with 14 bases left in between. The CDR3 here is CSVDRVGIPEAFF. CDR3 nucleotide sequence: TGCAGCGTTGATCGTGTGGGAATCCCTGAAGCTTTCTTT.

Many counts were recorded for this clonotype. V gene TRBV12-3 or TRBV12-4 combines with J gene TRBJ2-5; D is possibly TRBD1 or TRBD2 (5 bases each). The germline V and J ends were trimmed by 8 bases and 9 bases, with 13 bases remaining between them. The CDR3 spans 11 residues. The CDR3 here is CASGAPGPQYF. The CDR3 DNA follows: TGTGCCAGCGGTGCCCCGGGGCCCCAGTACTTC.

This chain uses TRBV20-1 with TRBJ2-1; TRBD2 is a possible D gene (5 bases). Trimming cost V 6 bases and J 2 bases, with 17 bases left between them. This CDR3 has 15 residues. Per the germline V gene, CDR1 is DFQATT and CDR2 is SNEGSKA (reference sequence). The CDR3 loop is CSALKQERTYNEQFF. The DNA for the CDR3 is TGCAGTGCCCTCAAGCAGGAGCGGACCTACAATGAGCAGTTCTTC.

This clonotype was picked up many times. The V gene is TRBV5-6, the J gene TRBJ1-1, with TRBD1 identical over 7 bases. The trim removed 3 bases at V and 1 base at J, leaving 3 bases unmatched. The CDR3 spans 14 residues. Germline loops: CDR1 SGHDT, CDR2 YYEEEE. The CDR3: CASSSGQANTEAFF. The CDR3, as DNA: TGTGCCAGCAGCTCAGGACAGGCGAACACTGAAGCTTTCTTT.

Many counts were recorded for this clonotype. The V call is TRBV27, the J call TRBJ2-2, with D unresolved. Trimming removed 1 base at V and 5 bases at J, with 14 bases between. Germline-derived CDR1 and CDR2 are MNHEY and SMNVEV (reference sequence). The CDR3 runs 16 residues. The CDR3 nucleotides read TGTGCCAGCAGTTTATTTCCTCCGGGTTGGACCGGGGAGCTGTTTTTT. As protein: CASSLFPPGWTGELFF.

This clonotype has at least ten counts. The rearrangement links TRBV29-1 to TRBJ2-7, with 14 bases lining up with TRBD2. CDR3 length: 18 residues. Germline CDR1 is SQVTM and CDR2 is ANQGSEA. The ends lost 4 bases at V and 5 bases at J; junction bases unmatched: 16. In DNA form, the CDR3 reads TGCAGCGTTGGTGCCTCCTCTCGGACTAGCGGGAGGTTGCACGAGCAGTACTTC. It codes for CSVGASSRTSGRLHEQYF.

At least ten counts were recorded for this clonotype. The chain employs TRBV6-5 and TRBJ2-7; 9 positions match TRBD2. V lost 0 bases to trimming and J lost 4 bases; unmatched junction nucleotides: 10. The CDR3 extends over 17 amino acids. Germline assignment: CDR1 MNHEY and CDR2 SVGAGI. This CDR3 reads CASSYSPASSGAYEQYF. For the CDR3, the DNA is TGTGCCAGCAGTTACTCCCCCGCGTCTAGCGGGGCGTACGAGCAGTACTTC.

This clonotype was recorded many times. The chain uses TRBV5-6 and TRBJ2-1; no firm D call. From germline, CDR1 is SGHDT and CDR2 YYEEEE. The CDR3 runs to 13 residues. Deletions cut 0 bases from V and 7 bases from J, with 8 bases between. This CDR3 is CASSLASGNEQFF. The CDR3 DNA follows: TGTGCCAGCAGCTTGGCCTCAGGAAATGAGCAGTTCTTC.

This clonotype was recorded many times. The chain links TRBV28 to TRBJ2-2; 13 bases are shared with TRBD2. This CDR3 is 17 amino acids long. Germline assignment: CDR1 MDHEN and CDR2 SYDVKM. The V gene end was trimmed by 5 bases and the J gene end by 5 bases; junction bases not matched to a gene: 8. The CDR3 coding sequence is TGTGCCAGCAGTCCTCGACTAGCGGGAGGACGGACCGGGGAGCTGTTTTTT. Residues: CASSPRLAGGRTGELFF.

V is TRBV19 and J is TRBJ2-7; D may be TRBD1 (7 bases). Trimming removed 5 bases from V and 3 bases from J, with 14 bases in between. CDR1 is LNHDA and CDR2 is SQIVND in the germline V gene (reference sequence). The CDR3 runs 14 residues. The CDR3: CASSVTGRSYEQYF. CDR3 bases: TGTGCCAGTAGTGTGACAGGGAGGAGCTACGAGCAGTACTTC.

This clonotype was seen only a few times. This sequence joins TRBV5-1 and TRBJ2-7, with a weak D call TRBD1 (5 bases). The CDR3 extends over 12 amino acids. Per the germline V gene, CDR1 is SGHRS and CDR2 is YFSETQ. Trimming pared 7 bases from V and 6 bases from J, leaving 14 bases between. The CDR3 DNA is TGCGCCAGCGGGCAGGGCCATCTCGAGCAGTACTTC. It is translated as CASGQGHLEQYF.

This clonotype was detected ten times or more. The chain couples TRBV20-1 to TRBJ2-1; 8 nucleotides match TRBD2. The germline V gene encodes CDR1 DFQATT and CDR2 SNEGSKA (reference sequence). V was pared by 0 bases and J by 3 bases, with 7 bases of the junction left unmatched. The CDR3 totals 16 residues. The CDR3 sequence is CSARDLGREGYNEQFF. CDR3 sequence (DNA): TGCAGTGCTAGAGATCTCGGGAGGGAGGGCTACAATGAGCAGTTCTTC.

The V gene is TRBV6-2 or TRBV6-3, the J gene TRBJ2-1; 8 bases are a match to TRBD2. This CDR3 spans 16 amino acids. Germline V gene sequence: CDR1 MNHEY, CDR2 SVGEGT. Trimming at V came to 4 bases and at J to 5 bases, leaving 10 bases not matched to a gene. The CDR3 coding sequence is TGTGCCAGCAGTTTGTATCGGGGGGGGCCCCACAATGAGCAGTTCTTC. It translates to CASSLYRGGPHNEQFF.

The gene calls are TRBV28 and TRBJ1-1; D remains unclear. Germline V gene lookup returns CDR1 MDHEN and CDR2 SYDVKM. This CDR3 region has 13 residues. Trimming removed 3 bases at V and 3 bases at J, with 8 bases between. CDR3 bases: TGTGCCAGCAGTTTTTCCGGCCACACTGAAGCTTTCTTT. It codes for CASSFSGHTEAFF.

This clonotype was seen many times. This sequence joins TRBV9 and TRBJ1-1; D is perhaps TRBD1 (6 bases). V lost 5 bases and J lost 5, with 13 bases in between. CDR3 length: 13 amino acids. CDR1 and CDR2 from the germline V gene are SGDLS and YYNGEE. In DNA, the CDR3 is TGTGCCAGCAGGGGGGGGGCAGGGACTGAAGCTTTCTTT. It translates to CASRGGAGTEAFF.